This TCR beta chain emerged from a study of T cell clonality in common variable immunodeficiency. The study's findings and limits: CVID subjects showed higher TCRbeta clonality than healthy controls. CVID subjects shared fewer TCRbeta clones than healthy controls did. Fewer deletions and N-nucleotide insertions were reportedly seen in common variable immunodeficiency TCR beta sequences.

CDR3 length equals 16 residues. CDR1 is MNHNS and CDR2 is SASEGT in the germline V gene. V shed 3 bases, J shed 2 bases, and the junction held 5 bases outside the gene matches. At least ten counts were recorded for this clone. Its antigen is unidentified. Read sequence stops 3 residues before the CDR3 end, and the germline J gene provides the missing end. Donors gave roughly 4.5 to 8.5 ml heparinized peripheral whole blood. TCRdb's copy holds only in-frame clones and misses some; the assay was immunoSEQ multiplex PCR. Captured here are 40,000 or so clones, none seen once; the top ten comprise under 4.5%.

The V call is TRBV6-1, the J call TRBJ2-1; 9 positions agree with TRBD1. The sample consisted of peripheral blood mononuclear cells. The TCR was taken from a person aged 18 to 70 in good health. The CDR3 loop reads CASSETWTGAYNEQFF. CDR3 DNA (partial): TGTGCCAGCAGTGAGACTTGGACAGGGGCCTACAATGAG.